This T cell receptor beta chain was sequenced in a study of response to subunit inactivated influenza vaccine. General study results and limits: New T cells are recruited in small numbers by each seasonal influenza vaccination, according to the authors' suggestion.

In the case of this clonotype: The target antigen is unknown.

The ends were cut back, 4 bases at V and 6 bases at J, with 19 bases in the middle. Germline V gives CDR1 SGHTA, CDR2 FQGTGA. The CDR3 has 16 residues. TCRdb re-called the RT-PCR reads through MiXCR, storing one row per CDR3 protein. The repertoire holds hundreds of thousands of distinct CDR3 sequences, with approximately 13% as singletons. V and J are TRBV7-3 and TRBJ2-1, with D tentatively TRBD2 (5 bases). Sample: PBMCs from blood, taken roughly 6 weeks after vaccination. The sequence was collected from a man aged 50-59 years who received an inactivated influenza vaccine. The CDR3 DNA sequence: TGTGCCAGCAGCTCTACCGGCGGTCTAGCACGCAATGAGCAGTTCTTC. This gives the protein CASSSTGGLARNEQFF.